This T cell receptor beta chain was identified during a study of T-cell memory formation after mild COVID-19. Study-wide findings and caveats: A balance of CD4 and CD8 characterized clones contracting day 15 to 85, whereas later expanders leaned CD4+. Specificity for SARS-CoV-2 was not confirmed among the second-wave clones peaking on day 37.

Germline V gives CDR1 MGHDK, CDR2 SYGVNS. Trimming took off 4 bases at V and 6 bases at J, with 7 bases between the two ends. The CDR3 has 12 amino acids. One entry per CDR3 protein results from TCRdb running MiXCR on the 5' RACE reads. The data show about half a million distinct CDR3 sequences, over 15% seen once. This clonotype has just a few counts. Its antigen is undetermined. Sequencing was performed on PBMCs or a T cell subset sorted from them (not recorded which). V usage is TRBV25-1 and J usage is TRBJ1-5; D gene uncertain. This receptor was identified in an adult woman who had mild COVID-19 (a few samples of this study predate the infection). Cell type and time point are not known. The CDR3 sequence is CASSGPGQPQHF. The CDR3 DNA follows: TGTGCCAGCAGTGGGCCAGGTCAGCCCCAGCATTTT.